The 25 T cell receptor beta chains reported below all come from one sample, sequenced in a study of blood T cells in healthy people across ages. The second PCR ran 7 to 11 cycles with a sample-barcoded 5' primer and J-beta primers. One entry per CDR3 protein, called by TCRdb with MiXCR from the 5' RACE reads. Of hundreds of thousands of distinct CDR3 sequences listed, roughly 50% are singletons. What was sequenced was blood. The receptor set was obtained from a man at least 80 years old in good health.

CDR3 loop: CSAFQAGRNSPLHF. CDR3 sequence (DNA): TGCAGTGCTTTCCAGGCGGGGCGGAATTCACCCCTCCACTTT. The chain combines TRBV20-1 with TRBJ1-6; D may be TRBD1 (5 bases). The CDR3 totals 14 residues. The V and J ends lost 5 bases and 7 bases respectively, with 15 bases between them. Per germline, CDR1 DFQATT and CDR2 SNEGSKA (reference sequence).

The chain uses TRBV6-5 and TRBJ1-2; D remains ambiguous. The CDR3 loop spans 16 amino acids. Trimming took 2 bases from V and 4 from J, leaving 17 bases between them. CDR1 and CDR2 (germline): MNHEY, SVGAGI. The CDR3 nucleotides read TGTGCCAGCAGTTACCTGCCGGACCCCAGCTCCTATGGCTACACCTTC. The encoded protein is CASSYLPDPSSYGYTF.

The V call is TRBV20-1, the J call TRBJ2-7; TRBD2 aligns across 9 bases. Matching the DNA end better, TRBJ2-5 makes the J call doubtful. The CDR3 is 16 amino acids. CDR1 and CDR2 from the germline V gene are DFQATT and SNEGSKA (reference sequence). Written as DNA, the CDR3 is TGCAGTGCTAACGGACTAGCGATCCCCCTGGGAGAGACCCAGTACTTC. Residues: CSANGLAIPLGETQYF.

The chain joins TRBV10-3 to TRBJ1-5; D is perhaps TRBD1 (5 bases). The CDR3 extends over 13 amino acids. V shed 4 bases and J shed 7 bases, with 11 bases lying between them. Germline V gives CDR1 ENHRY, CDR2 SYGVKD. CDR3: CAISGPKGQPQHF. In nucleotides, the CDR3 is TGTGCCATCAGTGGACCGAAGGGGCAGCCCCAGCATTTT.

The genes are TRBV5-1 and TRBJ2-7; 7 positions match TRBD1. This CDR3 region has 13 residues. With V trimmed by 5 bases and J by 3 bases, 5 bases remained unmatched. The germline V gene has CDR1 SGHRS and CDR2 YFSETQ. The DNA of the CDR3 is TGCGCCAGCAGACCCGGGACAGACTACGAGCAGTACTTC. It is translated as CASRPGTDYEQYF.

This clonotype was found once. This sequence joins TRBV20-1 and TRBJ2-5; D possibly corresponds to TRBD2 (5 bases). Germline-derived CDR1 and CDR2 are DFQATT and SNEGSKA (reference sequence). The V end was cut by 6 bases, the J end by 0 bases, with 14 bases between. This CDR3 has 14 residues. Written as DNA, the CDR3 is TGCAGTGCCCGGACTTCGGAGTACCAAGAGACCCAGTACTTC. Translation: CSARTSEYQETQYF.

This clonotype was seen a few times. The chain joins TRBV5-1 to TRBJ2-7; perhaps D is TRBD1 or TRBD2 (5 bases each). V was clipped by 0 bases and J by 7 bases, with 11 bases between them. This CDR3 region has 13 residues. Per germline, CDR1 SGHRS and CDR2 YFSETQ. The CDR3 protein is CASSLVQGREQYF. The CDR3 nucleotides are TGCGCCAGCAGCTTGGTCCAGGGACGGGAGCAGTACTTC.

The genes are TRBV7-9 and TRBJ2-4, with D unresolved. V shed 3 bases and J shed 0 bases, with 6 bases lying between them. The germline gives CDR1 SEHNR, CDR2 FQNEAQ (reference sequence). This CDR3 contains 14 residues. CDR3 sequence (DNA): TGTGCCAGCAGCTTGCCCCTAGCCAAAAACATTCAGTACTTC. Protein product: CASSLPLAKNIQYF.

The chain combines TRBV20-1 with TRBJ2-7; the D call may be TRBD1 or TRBD2 (7 bases each). Matching the DNA end better, TRBJ2-5 makes the J call doubtful. Germline V lookup: CDR1 DFQATT, CDR2 SNEGSKA (reference sequence). This CDR3 is built from 13 residues. The CDR3 is CSARGGGRKTQYF. The CDR3 DNA follows: TGCAGTGCCCGAGGGGGCGGGAGAAAGACCCAGTACTTC.

J is TRBJ2-6 and V is TRBV12-3 or TRBV12-4; no clear D. The CDR3 covers 16 residues. With 5 bases removed from V and 0 bases from J, the gap between germline ends came to 11 bases. In DNA form, the CDR3 reads TGTGCCAGCAGTCCCGGACCCAACTCTGGGGCCAACGTCCTGACTTTC. Translating it yields CASSPGPNSGANVLTF.

The chain recombines TRBV29-1 with TRBJ2-1; the match to TRBD2 covers 9 bases. CDR3 length: 15 residues. V shed 2 bases and J 1 base; nucleotides not matched to a gene: 3. Germline assignment: CDR1 SQVTM and CDR2 ANQGSEA. Here the CDR3 reads CSVESLAGSYNEQFF. The DNA for the CDR3 is TGCAGCGTTGAAAGCCTAGCGGGGTCCTACAATGAGCAGTTCTTC.

The chain joins TRBV29-1 to TRBJ2-2, with TRBD2 matching 12 bases. This CDR3 spans 15 amino acids. V lost 6 bases to trimming and J lost 4 bases; unmatched junction nucleotides: 6. Germline CDR1 and CDR2: SQVTM and ANQGSEA. In nucleotides, the CDR3 is TGCAGCGTGGGGGGACTAGCGGGCCCCACCGGGGAGCTGTTTTTT. Translation gives CSVGGLAGPTGELFF.

CDR3 bases: TGTGCCAGCAGTTACCCGACTAGCGGGGGGTTGTTGGATGAGCAGTTCTTC. It translates to CASSYPTSGGLLDEQFF. The J gene is TRBJ2-1, the V gene TRBV27; 13 nucleotides line up with TRBD2. The trim removed 4 bases at V and 8 bases at J, leaving 11 bases unmatched. Germline lookup yields CDR1 MNHEY and CDR2 SMNVEV (reference sequence). The length of the CDR3 is 17 residues.

The rearrangement links TRBV5-6 to TRBJ2-7; D possibly matches TRBD1 or TRBD2 (6 bases each). The V end was cut by 0 bases, the J end by 3 bases, with 10 bases between. The CDR3 is made up of 14 amino acids. CDR1 is SGHDT and CDR2 is YYEEEE in the germline V gene. In DNA, the CDR3 is TGTGCCAGCAGCTTGGGGGGGCGGGACTACGAGCAGTACTTC. It codes for CASSLGGRDYEQYF.

The table lists this clonotype with a few counts. The chain joins TRBV7-3 to TRBJ2-5; 8 nucleotides align to TRBD2. The J call may not be correct, given that the DNA end is closer to TRBJ2-7. CDR3 length equals 15 residues. CDR1 and CDR2 (germline): SGHTA, FQGTGA. CDR3: CASSLTAGVNHEQYF. The CDR3 DNA follows: TGTGCCAGCAGCTTAACAGCGGGAGTCAACCACGAGCAGTACTTC.

The V call is TRBV2, the J call TRBJ2-1; 8 bases map to TRBD2. Trimming removed 4 bases from V and 9 bases from J; junction bases left unmatched: 2. CDR3 length: 12 amino acids. The germline V gene has CDR1 SNHLY and CDR2 FYNNEI. This chain's CDR3 is CASSGTSSEQFF. For the CDR3, the DNA is TGTGCCAGCAGTGGGACTAGCAGTGAGCAGTTCTTC.

This chain links TRBV20-1 with TRBJ1-2, with D possibly TRBD1 on 5 matching bases. From germline, CDR1 is DFQATT and CDR2 SNEGSKA (reference sequence). The V and J ends lost 6 bases and 5 bases respectively, with 10 bases between them. This CDR3 has 11 residues. CDR3 DNA sequence: TGCAGTGCCGGGGCGGGGTATGGCTACACCTTC. As protein: CSAGAGYGYTF.

This rearrangement joins TRBV18 to TRBJ2-3; TRBD2 agrees at 10 bases. Germline trimming cut 0 bases from V and 1 base from J; bases unmatched to any gene: 7. The CDR3 consists of 18 residues. Germline CDR1 KGHSH, CDR2 LQKENI. This CDR3 is CASSPPGLAFLRTDTQYF. The CDR3 nucleotides are TGTGCCAGCTCACCACCGGGACTAGCGTTTCTCCGCACAGATACGCAGTATTTT.

This clonotype was detected a few times. This chain links TRBV28 with TRBJ2-5; D uncertain. The CDR3 consists of 14 residues. Deletions cut 4 bases from V and 1 base from J, with 10 bases between. Germline-derived CDR1 and CDR2 are MDHEN and SYDVKM. CDR3 sequence reads: CASSSAVLQETQYF. The DNA for the CDR3 is TGTGCCAGCAGTTCGGCGGTCCTCCAAGAGACCCAGTACTTC.

This clonotype was observed a handful of times. V gene TRBV20-1 combines with J gene TRBJ2-7; 9 positions agree with TRBD1. In germline, CDR1 is DFQATT, CDR2 SNEGSKA (reference sequence). The length of the CDR3 is 11 residues. V lost 7 bases to trimming and J lost 6 bases; unmatched junction nucleotides: 4. The CDR3 nucleotides read TGCAGTGTTTGGACAGGGGTCGAGCAGTACTTC. It encodes CSVWTGVEQYF.

This chain uses TRBV6-5 with TRBJ2-3; weak D call: TRBD1 (6 bases). Germline V gives CDR1 MNHEY, CDR2 SVGAGI. This CDR3 has 15 residues. V was shortened by 4 bases and J by 6 bases, with 17 bases between the two germline ends. The CDR3 region has the DNA TGTGCCAGCAGTTGGGGTGGGGGCGGTGGGGATACGCAGTATTTT. It encodes CASSWGGGGGDTQYF.

The rearrangement joins TRBV7-2 to TRBJ2-6; TRBD2 aligns across 7 bases. Trimming at V came to 2 bases and at J to 2 bases, leaving 9 bases not matched to a gene. Germline V gives CDR1 SGHTA, CDR2 FQGNSA. The CDR3 length is 18 residues. Here the CDR3 reads CASSLTIRSGAGANVLTF. CDR3 DNA sequence: TGTGCCAGCAGCTTAACGATTCGGAGCGGGGCTGGGGCCAACGTCCTGACTTTC.

The table lists this clonotype with a count of one. The rearrangement uses TRBV7-9 and TRBJ2-7; 11 bases map to TRBD1. The length of the CDR3 is 15 residues. Per the germline V gene, CDR1 is SEHNR and CDR2 is FQNEAQ (reference sequence). The V gene end was trimmed by 2 bases and the J gene end by 7 bases; junction bases not matched to a gene: 7. The CDR3 region is CASSLRTGGYNEQYF. CDR3 nucleotides: TGTGCCAGCAGCTTAAGGACAGGGGGCTATAATGAGCAGTACTTC.

The chain recombines TRBV9 with TRBJ2-1; TRBD2 might be the D (5 bases). Germline V gives CDR1 SGDLS, CDR2 YYNGEE. The CDR3 spans 12 residues. Trimming left V 5 bases short and J 9 bases short, with 12 bases between. The CDR3 region has the DNA TGTGCCAGCAGTGGGGATGGGAGTGAGCAGTTCTTC. Residues: CASSGDGSEQFF.

The chain has TRBV29-1 and TRBJ1-2; D is possibly TRBD1 (5 bases). The CDR3 totals 15 residues. Per germline, CDR1 SQVTM and CDR2 ANQGSEA. The V end lost 5 bases, the J end lost 2 bases, and 18 bases lay between the germline ends. The CDR3 DNA reads TGCAGCGTTCTCTCCCCCGGGACGGGGAACTATGGCTACACCTTC. It translates to CSVLSPGTGNYGYTF.